This T cell receptor beta chain was sequenced for a study of metastatic and nonmetastatic thyroid tumors (TCRdb year 2020). Context from the whole study: The researchers compared repertoires between peripheral blood samples and tumor or nodule tissue samples from patients with malignant or benign thyroid disease.

To note about this clone: The antigen it recognizes is unknown. Mismatch with germline at one junction end may stem from a read error.

None of the patients had been given any treatment before thyroid surgery. Using T-cell receptor beta sequencing, the study looked back at clinical samples from patients collected from 2012 to 2018. Library preparation employed PCR. Sequencer: Illumina HiSeq 4000. The TCR beta-chain CDR3 region of each patient was profiled by high-throughput sequencing. The published analysis was carried out like this. A classifier to discriminate distant-metastatic papillary thyroid cancer patients was built from CDR3 differences across clinicopathological groups. The Shannon index was used to measure repertoire diversity, and the Morisita-Horn index was used to measure how similar tumor and blood repertoires were. In-frame beta chains were kept once TCRdb had trimmed the public reads at Q25 with fastp and called clones with MiXCR. These V and J calls derive from TCRdb rather than the authors' analysis. This sample is represented by about 21,000 clones; around 38% of them were singletons. The top ten clones comprise about 25% of the sample.

The research as a whole found: In both blood and tumor samples, malignant tumors were reported to have significantly higher TCR beta diversity than benign nodules.

The CDR3 spans 12 residues, from the cysteine through the phenylalanine. The only DNA kept is the CDR3, 36 bases in frame from the first base. In the germline V gene, CDR1 corresponds to MNHNS and CDR2 to SASEGT. Specimen: tumor tissue. The receptor comes from a female donor with papillary thyroid cancer or a benign thyroid nodule (not recorded which). Some clones in this sample may be carry-over from other donors' samples. Recombination connected TRBV6-1 to TRBJ2-2, and the D gene may be TRBD1, 6 bases matching. Read as DNA, the sequence is TGTGTCAGCAACAGGGCCACCGGGGAGCTGTTTTTT. This yields the protein CVSNRATGELFF.